The TCR beta chain under discussion was sequenced for a study of shared clonotypes between healthy human individuals. General observations from the study: When naive CD4 clonotypes were compared across a handful of donors, about 4.8% were shared. The small donor group covered limited genetic and exposure diversity. In the sorted subsets, rarefaction showed sequencing was incomplete despite large depth.

The germline V gene has CDR1 LNHDA and CDR2 SQIVND (reference sequence). This CDR3 spans 12 amino acids. V was pared by 6 bases and J by 3 bases, with 8 bases between. To note about this clone: Its target is unknown.

Sequenced by immunoSEQ multiplex PCR; TCRdb stores in-frame clones only, minus some. The table has 2 million to 3 million clones, more than 85% seen once. V gene TRBV19 combines with J gene TRBJ1-1, with no clear D. Material for sequencing was naive CD4+ T cells from PBMCs. Subset of the sample: CD45RA+ positively selected. The TCR comes from a young man in good health. Some clones in this sample may be carry-over from other donors' samples. Here the CDR3 reads CASRNTYTEAFF. As DNA, the CDR3 is TGTGCCAGTAGGAACACATACACTGAAGCTTTCTTT.